Sequencing of this T cell receptor (beta chain) was carried out in a study of cytotoxic CD8 clonotypes in ibrutinib-treated CLL (dated by TCRdb to 2020 to 2023). Concerning the study at large: In this cohort, 15 patients were treatment-naive and ten to twelve were relapsed/refractory, while roughly 17 had unmutated IGHV. Patients were still on ibrutinib when every remission and progressive disease sample was collected. Of the 90 or so participants in the trial, roughly 26 had longitudinal samples available. Cryopreserved peripheral blood mononuclear cells were collected at three points: before therapy, at response, and at either sustained remission or disease progression. Partial responses were observed in about 24 patients and complete responses in 2; after a median follow-up of about 69 months, remission was maintained in around 14 patients and progression was observed in approximately 12. Response samples were taken after a median of 12 months on treatment, ranging from 6 to 36 months. On average, each sample had about 250,000 productive templates and roughly 95,000 productive rearrangements.

The time point label on this specimen signifies: approximately 25 months on ibrutinib. For TCR beta library preparation, around 2.1 micrograms of genomic DNA were extracted from the cryopreserved PBMCs. High-throughput TCR beta sequencing was performed on longitudinal blood samples from CLL patients receiving ibrutinib monotherapy. The patients took part in an open-label, single-center phase 2 trial of ibrutinib monotherapy. CDR1 and CDR2, looked up from the germline V gene (reference sequence), are MNHEY and SMNVEV. V sheds 5 bases and J sheds 4 bases, leaving 9 bases between their ends. From the cysteine through the phenylalanine, the CDR3 covers 13 amino acids. Only CDR3 DNA is held: 39 bases, read in frame from base 1. On a MiSeq, deep resolution sequencing aimed for a depth between 1 in 1 million and 1 in 200,000 T cells, with each clonotype covered 10x on average. The immunoSEQ hsTCRB Kit was used to generate the TCR beta libraries. On the authors' methods: ImmunoSEQ Data Assistant and ImmunoSEQ Analyzer were used for data analysis, and V, D and J genes were assigned according to IMGT definitions. Clonality, with values ranging from 0 to 1, was calculated as one minus the normalized Shannon entropy of productive rearrangement frequencies. Only overrepresented clonotypes making up at least 0.05% of each patient's repertoire were included in the public clonotype analysis. Approximately 12 repertoires from age-matched healthy donors, obtained from immuneACCESS, served as clonality controls. In TCRdb, the immuneACCESS table is reduced to in-frame sequences with V and J assigned. These tables do not hold every clone; where another copy was compared, an unresolved V gene accounts for under half, and the others remain unexplained. V and J calls and clone size follow that table, whereas D and trimming were derived from the DNA. This sample is represented by under 300,000 clones; around 70% of them were singletons. Jointly, the top ten make up roughly 14% of the sample.

Study-level results and caveats: Clonality rose at ibrutinib response, remained stable during sustained remission, and dropped back toward baseline at progression. Public clonotypes were rare and either contracted or stayed stable during treatment, and the rise in clonality at ibrutinib response reflected the expansion of private clonotypes. Sustained-remission and progressing patients did not have matched sampling times, and lymph node repertoires were not examined. Baseline clonality was found to be higher than that of age-matched healthy donors and was strongly correlated with circulating CD8+ T-cell counts.

In the case of this clone: Its antigen specificity is not known. Per-nucleotide qualities are absent, and no much larger clonotype sits a single base away.

The receptor was derived from a human donor with chronic lymphocytic leukemia. The chain is made from TRBV27 and TRBJ2-1, with a tentative D gene TRBD1 over 6 matching bases. The sequencing used PBMCs, collected after 24 months of ibrutinib treatment. The nucleotide sequence reads as follows: TGTGCCAGCAGTCGCGGACAGTACAATGAGCAGTTCTTC. It is translated as CASSRGQYNEQFF.